Here is one T cell receptor (beta chain) with its context. Its antigen is still unknown. MiXCR, applied by TCRdb to the reads, yields one record per CDR3 protein. The table lists a few hundred thousand distinct CDR3 sequences, roughly a third of them singletons, with around an eighth in the top ten. After removal of 2 bases from V and 0 bases from J, the junction contained 13 bases not matched to a gene. The CDR3 has 18 amino acids. CDR1 SGHAT and CDR2 FQNNGV come from the germline V gene. The data were taken from a study of T cell repertoires in cytomegalovirus infection. Turning to the study itself: Recently identified HLA-C-restricted and well-studied HLA-B-restricted CMV epitopes were used. Both a matching HLA type and CMV infection were indicated by public TCR beta signatures. Study results and caveats: CMV-specific HLA-C-restricted TCR beta clonotypes dominated the ex vivo response.

The rearrangement links TRBV11-2 to TRBJ2-7, with TRBD2 matching over 7 bases. The specimen comprised cultured PBMCs, sampled from culture after CMV antigen stimulation. The sequence derives from a human donor in good health (CMV status not recorded). Some clones in this sample may be carry-over from other donors' samples. The CDR3 loop is CASSLSRRGRASSYEQYF. The CDR3 DNA is TGTGCCAGCAGCTTATCCCGACGTGGGAGGGCCTCCTCCTACGAGCAGTACTTC.